A selection of T cell receptor beta chains follows, all from one sample in a study of radiotherapy plus CTLA-4 blockade in lung cancer. The assay was immunoSEQ multiplex PCR, and TCRdb's table has in-frame clones only and misses some. The sample records 65,000 to 85,000 clones, less than 85% being singletons. The material sequenced was peripheral blood, taken from a patient treated with radiotherapy plus ipilimumab. These receptor sequences come from a human donor with non-small cell lung cancer whose response to radiotherapy plus ipilimumab could not be evaluated. The CDR3 runs from the conserved cysteine through the conserved F or W. A D gene is named only where the DNA matches it firmly. Part of the rows lack a size; the others show once, few, many or a class for expanded clones.

size: -; V: TRBV4-1; D: TRBD1; J: TRBJ2-1; CDR3: CASSPRDRALEQFF; DNA: TGCGCCAGCAGCCCCCGGGACAGGGCGCTTGAGCAGTTCTTC
size: -; V: TRBV28; D: -; J: TRBJ2-5; CDR3: CASSSLFRVPQETQYF; DNA: TGTGCCAGCAGTTCCCTCTTCAGGGTTCCGCAAGAGACCCAGTACTTC
size: -; V: TRBV11-1; D: -; J: TRBJ1-1; CDR3: CASSRDRTNTEAFF; DNA: TGTGCCAGCAGCCGCGACAGGACGAACACTGAAGCTTTCTTT
size: -; V: TRBV7-3; D: -; J: TRBJ2-3; CDR3: CASSLKGGGTDTQYF; DNA: TGTGCCAGCAGCTTAAAGGGGGGGGGCACAGATACGCAGTATTTT
size: -; V: TRBV27; D: -; J: TRBJ2-7; CDR3: CASSLSPRVRQYF; DNA: TGTGCCAGCAGTTTATCCCCCAGGGTCAGACAGTACTTC
size: once; V: TRBV11-3; D: TRBD1; J: TRBJ2-7; CDR3: CASSITGTGGSYEQYF; DNA: TGTGCCAGCAGCATAACCGGGACAGGGGGATCCTACGAGCAGTACTTC
size: -; V: TRBV19; D: TRBD1; J: TRBJ1-3; CDR3: CAANRQGTGNTIYF; DNA: TGTGCCGCCAACCGACAGGGGACTGGAAACACCATATATTTT
size: -; V: TRBV6-1; D: TRBD2; J: TRBJ2-7; CDR3: CASSVLAGEPYEQYF; DNA: TGTGCCAGCAGTGTCCTAGCGGGAGAACCCTACGAGCAGTACTTC
size: few; V: TRBV9; D: -; J: TRBJ2-1; CDR3: CASSEVPGNYNEQFF; DNA: TGTGCCAGCAGCGAAGTCCCGGGGAACTACAATGAGCAGTTCTTC
size: -; V: TRBV5-1; D: TRBD1; J: TRBJ2-1; CDR3: CASSLATGTGGNNEQFF; DNA: TGCGCCAGCAGCTTGGCTACCGGGACAGGGGGGAACAATGAGCAGTTCTTC
size: -; V: TRBV11-3; D: TRBD2; J: TRBJ2-1; CDR3: CASSSSGLAGGLGEQFF; DNA: TGTGCCAGCAGCTCCTCGGGACTAGCGGGGGGCCTCGGGGAGCAGTTCTTC